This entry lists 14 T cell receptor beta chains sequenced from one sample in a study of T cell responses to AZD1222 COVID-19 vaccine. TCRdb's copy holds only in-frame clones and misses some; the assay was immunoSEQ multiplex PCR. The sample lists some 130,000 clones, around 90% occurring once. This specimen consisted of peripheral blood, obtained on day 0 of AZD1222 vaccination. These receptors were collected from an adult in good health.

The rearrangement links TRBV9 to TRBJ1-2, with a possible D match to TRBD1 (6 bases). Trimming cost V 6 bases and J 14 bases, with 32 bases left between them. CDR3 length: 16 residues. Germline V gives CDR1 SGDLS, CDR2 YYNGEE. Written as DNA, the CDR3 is TGTGCCAGCACCCCAGGGGTTTCAGGACCTAGCCTAGTTAGAACCTTC. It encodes CASTPGVSGPSLVRTF.

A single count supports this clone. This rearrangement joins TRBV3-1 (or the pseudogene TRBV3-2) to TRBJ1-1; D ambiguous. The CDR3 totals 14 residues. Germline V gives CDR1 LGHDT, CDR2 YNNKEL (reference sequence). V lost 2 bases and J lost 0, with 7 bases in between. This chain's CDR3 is CASSQRELNTEAFF. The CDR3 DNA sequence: TGTGCCAGCAGCCAAAGGGAATTGAACACTGAAGCTTTCTTT.

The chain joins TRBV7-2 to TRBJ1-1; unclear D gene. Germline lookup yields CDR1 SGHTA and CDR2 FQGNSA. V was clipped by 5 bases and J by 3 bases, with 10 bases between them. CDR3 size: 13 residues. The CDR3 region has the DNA TGTGCCAGCAGCACCACACCTTACACTGAAGCTTTCTTT. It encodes CASSTTPYTEAFF. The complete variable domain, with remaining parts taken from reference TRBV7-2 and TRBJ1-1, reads GAGVSQSPSNKVTEKGKDVELRCDPISGHTALYWYRQSLGQGLEFLIYFQGNSAPDKSGLPSDRFSAERTGGSVSTLTIQRTQQEDSAVYLCASSTTPYTEAFFGQGTRLTVV.

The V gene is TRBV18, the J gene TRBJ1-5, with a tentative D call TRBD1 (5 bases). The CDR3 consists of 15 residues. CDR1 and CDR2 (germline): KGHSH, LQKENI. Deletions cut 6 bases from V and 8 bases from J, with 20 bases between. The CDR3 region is CASSPDSGLGEPQHF. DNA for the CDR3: TGTGCCAGCTCGCCCGACAGCGGACTGGGGGAGCCCCAGCATTTT. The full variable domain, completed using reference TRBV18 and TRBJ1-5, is NAGVMQNPRHLVRRRGQEARLRCSPMKGHSHVYWYRQLPEEGLKFMVYLQKENIIDESGMPKERFSAEFPKEGPSILRIQQVVRGDSAAYFCASSPDSGLGEPQHFGDGTRLSIL.

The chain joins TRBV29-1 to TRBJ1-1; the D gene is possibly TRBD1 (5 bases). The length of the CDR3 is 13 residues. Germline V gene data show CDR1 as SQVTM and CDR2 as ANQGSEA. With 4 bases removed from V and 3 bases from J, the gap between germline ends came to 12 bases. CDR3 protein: CSVAFGGYTEAFF. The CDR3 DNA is TGCAGCGTTGCTTTTGGGGGATACACTGAAGCTTTCTTT. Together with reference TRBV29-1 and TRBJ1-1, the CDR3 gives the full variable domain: SAVISQKPSRDICQRGTSLTIQCQVDSQVTMMFWYRQQPGQSLTLIATANQGSEATYESGFVIDKFPISRPNLTFSTLTVSNMSPEDSSIYLCSVAFGGYTEAFFGQGTRLTVV.

Written as DNA, the CDR3 is TGTGCCAGCAGCCAAGATAAAGGAACTTGGGGCTACACCTTC. It codes for CASSQDKGTWGYTF. The gene calls are TRBV3-1 (or the pseudogene TRBV3-2) and TRBJ1-2; D ambiguous. CDR3 size: 14 residues. V was shortened by 0 bases and J by 8 bases, with 13 bases between the two germline ends. Germline V gives CDR1 LGHDT, CDR2 YNNKEL (reference sequence).

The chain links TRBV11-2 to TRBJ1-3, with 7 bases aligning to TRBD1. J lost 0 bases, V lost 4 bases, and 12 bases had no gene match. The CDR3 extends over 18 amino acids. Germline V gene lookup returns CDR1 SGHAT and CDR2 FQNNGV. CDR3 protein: CASSSLVWGTDSGNTIYF. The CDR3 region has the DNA TGTGCCAGCAGCTCTTTAGTTTGGGGGACAGACTCTGGAAACACCATATATTTT.

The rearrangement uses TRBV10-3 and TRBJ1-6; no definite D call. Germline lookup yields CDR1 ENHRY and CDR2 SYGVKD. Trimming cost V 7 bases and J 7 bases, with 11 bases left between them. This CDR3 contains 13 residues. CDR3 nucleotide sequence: TGTGCCATCATGGGTAACGAAAATTCACCCCTCCACTTT. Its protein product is CAIMGNENSPLHF.

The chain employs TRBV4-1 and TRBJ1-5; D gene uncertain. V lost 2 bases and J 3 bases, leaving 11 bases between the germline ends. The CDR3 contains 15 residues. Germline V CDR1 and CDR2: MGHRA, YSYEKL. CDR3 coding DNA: TGCGCCAGCAGCCAATCGGCGGAACTCAATCAGCCCCAGCATTTT. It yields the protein CASSQSAELNQPQHF.

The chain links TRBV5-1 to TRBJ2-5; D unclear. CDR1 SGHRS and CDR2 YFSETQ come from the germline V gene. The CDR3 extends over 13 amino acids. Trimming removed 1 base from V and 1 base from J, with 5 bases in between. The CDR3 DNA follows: TGCGCCAGCAGCTTGAGCGTCCAAGAGACCCAGTACTTC. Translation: CASSLSVQETQYF. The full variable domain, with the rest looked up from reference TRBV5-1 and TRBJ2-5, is KAGVTQTPRYLIKTRGQQVTLSCSPISGHRSVSWYQQTPGQGLQFLFEYFSETQRNKGNFPGRFSGRQFSNSRSEMNVSTLELGDSALYLCASSLSVQETQYFGPGTRLLVL.

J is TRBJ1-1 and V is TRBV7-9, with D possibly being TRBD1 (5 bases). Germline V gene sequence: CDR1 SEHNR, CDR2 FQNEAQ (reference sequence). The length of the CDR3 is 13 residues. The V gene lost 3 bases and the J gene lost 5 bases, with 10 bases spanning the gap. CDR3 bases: TGTGCCAGCAGCTTCGGGGGGAGTACTGAAGCTTTCTTT. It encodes CASSFGGSTEAFF.

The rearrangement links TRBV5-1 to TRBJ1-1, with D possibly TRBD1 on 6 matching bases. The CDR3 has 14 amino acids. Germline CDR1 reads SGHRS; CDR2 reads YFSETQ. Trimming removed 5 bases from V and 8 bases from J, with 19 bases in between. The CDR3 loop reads CASSSTGLSEEAFF. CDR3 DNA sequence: TGCGCCAGCAGTAGTACAGGGCTTTCTGAAGAAGCTTTCTTT.

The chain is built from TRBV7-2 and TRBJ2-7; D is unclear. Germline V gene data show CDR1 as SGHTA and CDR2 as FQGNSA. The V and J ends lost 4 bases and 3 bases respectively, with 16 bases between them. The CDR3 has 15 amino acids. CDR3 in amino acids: CASSSNPGPSYEQYF. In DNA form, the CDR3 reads TGTGCCAGCAGCTCTAATCCGGGTCCCAGCTACGAGCAGTACTTC.

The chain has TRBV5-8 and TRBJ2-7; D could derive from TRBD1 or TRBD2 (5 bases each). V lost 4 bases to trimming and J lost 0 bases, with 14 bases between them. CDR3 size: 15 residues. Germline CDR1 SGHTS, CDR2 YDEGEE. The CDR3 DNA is TGTGCCAGCAGCATGTCGATCGGGACCTCCTACGAGCAGTACTTC. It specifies CASSMSIGTSYEQYF.